The clone carrying this TCR beta chain was counted a few times. As yet, its antigen is unknown. The sample originates from a study of identical twins. Points from the study as a whole: When twins shared out-of-frame alpha sequences, those sequences had excess low generation probability.

V dropped 5 bases and J dropped 15 bases, with 14 bases sitting between them. Germline CDR1 and CDR2: SGHTA and FQGNSA. The CDR3 length is 11 residues. Via MiXCR, TCRdb re-called the 5' RACE reads, giving one row per CDR3 protein. The table lists hundreds of thousands of distinct CDR3 sequences, 12% of them singletons, with around 1.5% in the top ten. In addition, the sample was reused for a study of yellow fever vaccine responses in identical twins.

The receptor comes from a woman aged 18-30 years in good health. The V and J genes are TRBV7-2 and TRBJ2-1; no reliable D call. Input material: PBMCs. CDR3 residues: CASSRTPTVFF. The CDR3 region has the DNA TGTGCCAGCAGCCGGACCCCCACGGTGTTCTTC.